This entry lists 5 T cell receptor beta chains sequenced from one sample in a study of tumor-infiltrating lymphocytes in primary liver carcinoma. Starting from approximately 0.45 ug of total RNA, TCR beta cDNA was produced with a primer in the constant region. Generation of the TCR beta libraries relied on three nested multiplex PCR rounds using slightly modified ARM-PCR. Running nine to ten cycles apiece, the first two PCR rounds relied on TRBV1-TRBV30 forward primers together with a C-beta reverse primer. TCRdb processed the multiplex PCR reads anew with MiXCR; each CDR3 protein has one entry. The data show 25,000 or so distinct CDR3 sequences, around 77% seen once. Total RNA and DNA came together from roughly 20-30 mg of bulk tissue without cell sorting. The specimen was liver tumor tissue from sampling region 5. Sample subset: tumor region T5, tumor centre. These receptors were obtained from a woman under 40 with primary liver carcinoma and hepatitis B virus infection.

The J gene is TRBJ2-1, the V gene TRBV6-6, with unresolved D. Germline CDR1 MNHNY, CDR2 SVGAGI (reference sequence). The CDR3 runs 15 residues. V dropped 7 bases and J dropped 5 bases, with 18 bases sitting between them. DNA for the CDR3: TGTGCCAGCACGTCGACCGGCGCATTGAACAATGAGCAGTTCTTC. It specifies CASTSTGALNNEQFF.

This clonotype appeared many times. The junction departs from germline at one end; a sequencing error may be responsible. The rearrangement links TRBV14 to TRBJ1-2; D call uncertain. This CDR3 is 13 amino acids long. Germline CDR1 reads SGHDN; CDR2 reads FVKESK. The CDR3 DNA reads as TGTGCCGGCAGCCATCCCCAGCTGGGTGGCTGCACCTTC. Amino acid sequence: CAGSHPQLGGCTF.

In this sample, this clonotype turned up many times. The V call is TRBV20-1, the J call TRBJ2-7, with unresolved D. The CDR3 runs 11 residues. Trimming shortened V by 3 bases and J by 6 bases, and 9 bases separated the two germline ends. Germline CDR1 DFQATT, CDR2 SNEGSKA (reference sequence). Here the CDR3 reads CSARGLAEQYF. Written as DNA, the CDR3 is TGCAGTGCTAGGGGGTTGGCCGAGCAGTACTTC.

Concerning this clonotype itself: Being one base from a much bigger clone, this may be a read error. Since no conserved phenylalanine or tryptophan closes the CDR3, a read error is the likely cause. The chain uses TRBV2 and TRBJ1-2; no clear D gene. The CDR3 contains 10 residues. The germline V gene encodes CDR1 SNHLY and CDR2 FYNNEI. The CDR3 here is CTSRLDGYTL. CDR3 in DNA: TGTACCAGCCGGCTCGACGGCTACACCCTC.

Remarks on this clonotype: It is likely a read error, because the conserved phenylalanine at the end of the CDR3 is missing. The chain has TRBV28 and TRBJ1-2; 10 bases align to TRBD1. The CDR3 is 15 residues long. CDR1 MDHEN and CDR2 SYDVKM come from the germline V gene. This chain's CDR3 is CVSVQGQGANYGYTL. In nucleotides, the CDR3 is TGTGTCAGCGTCCAAGGACAGGGGGCTAACTATGGCTACACCTTA.